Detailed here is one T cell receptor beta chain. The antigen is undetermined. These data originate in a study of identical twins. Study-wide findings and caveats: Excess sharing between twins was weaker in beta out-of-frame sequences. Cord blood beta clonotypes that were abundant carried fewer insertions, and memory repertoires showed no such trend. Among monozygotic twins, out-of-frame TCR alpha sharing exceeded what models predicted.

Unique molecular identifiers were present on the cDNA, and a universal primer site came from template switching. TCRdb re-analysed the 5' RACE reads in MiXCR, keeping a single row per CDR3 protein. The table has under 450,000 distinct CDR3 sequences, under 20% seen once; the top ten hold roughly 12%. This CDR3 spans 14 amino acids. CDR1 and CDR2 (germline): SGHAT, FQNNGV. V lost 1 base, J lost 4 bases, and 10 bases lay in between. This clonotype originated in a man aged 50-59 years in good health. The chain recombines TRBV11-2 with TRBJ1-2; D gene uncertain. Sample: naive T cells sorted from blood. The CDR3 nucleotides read TGTGCCAGCAGCTTAGGGATGGTGTCCTATGGCTACACCTTC. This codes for CASSLGMVSYGYTF.